The 28 T cell receptor beta chains below come from one sample, sequenced in a study of cytomegalovirus exposure and HLA in healthy donors. TCRdb's table, derived via immunoSEQ multiplex PCR, lists solely in-frame clones and lacks some. Of about 140,000 clones detected, roughly nine tenths appear once; the ten largest clones hold 2.5% to 3.5%. The source material was PBMCs. Source of these receptors: a man between 18 and 29 years old in good health and CMV-seronegative.

The chain is built from TRBV2 and TRBJ1-1, with a possible D match to TRBD1 (6 bases). The CDR3 runs 15 residues. Trimming stripped 2 bases from V and 0 bases from J, with 10 bases between. Germline assignment: CDR1 SNHLY and CDR2 FYNNEI. CDR3: CASSEQGQMNTEAFF. In DNA, the CDR3 is TGTGCCAGCAGTGAACAAGGACAGATGAACACTGAAGCTTTCTTT.

This chain connects TRBV30 to TRBJ2-2; 8 nucleotides line up with TRBD2. Germline loops: CDR1 GTSNPN, CDR2 SVGIG (reference sequence). The CDR3 totals 13 residues. After removal of 1 base from V and 5 bases from J, the junction contained 0 bases not matched to a gene. The CDR3 DNA follows: TGTGCCTGGAGTGGACTAGCGACCGGGGAGCTGTTTTTT. The encoded protein is CAWSGLATGELFF. Full variable domain (remainder filled in from reference TRBV30 and TRBJ2-2): SQTIHQWPATLVQPVGSPLSLECTVEGTSNPNLYWYRQAAGRGLQLLFYSVGIGQISSEVPQNLSASRPQDRQFILSSKKLLLSDSGFYLCAWSGLATGELFFGEGSRLTVL.

The rearrangement joins TRBV15 to TRBJ2-3, with 7 bases that match TRBD1. In germline, CDR1 is LNHNV, CDR2 YYDKDF (reference sequence). The J segment lost 2 bases and the V segment lost 4 bases, leaving 3 bases of the junction unmatched. The CDR3 sequence is 14 residues long. The CDR3 coding sequence is TGTGCCACCAGCAACAGGGGAGACACAGATACGCAGTATTTT. Its protein product is CATSNRGDTDTQYF.

This chain joins TRBV7-2 and TRBJ2-1; weak D call: TRBD2 (7 bases). The CDR3 loop spans 17 amino acids. Germline CDR1 SGHTA, CDR2 FQGNSA. Trimming left V 5 bases short and J 3 bases short, with 20 bases between. The CDR3 DNA reads TGTGCCAGCAGCCTAGACTATAGGGGGGGGTTCTACAATGAGCAGTTCTTC. It is translated as CASSLDYRGGFYNEQFF.

This chain links TRBV5-6 with TRBJ2-5; 12 bases align to TRBD2. The CDR3 consists of 15 residues. Germline CDR1 and CDR2: SGHDT and YYEEEE. Trimming removed 3 bases from V and 4 bases from J; junction bases left unmatched: 4. The DNA for the CDR3 is TGTGCCAGCAGCTCAGGACTAGCGGGGTCAGAGACCCAGTACTTC. This gives the protein CASSSGLAGSETQYF. The full variable domain, in which reference TRBV5-6 and TRBJ2-5 provide the parts outside the CDR3, is DAGVTQSPTHLIKTRGQQVTLRCSPKSGHDTVSWYQQALGQGPQFIFQYYEEEERQRGNFPDRFSGHQFPNYSSELNVNALLLGDSALYLCASSSGLAGSETQYFGPGTRLLVL.

The CDR3 coding sequence is TGCGCCAGCAGCAGACAGAGCGGGGGGGTTTACGAGCAGTACTTC. Translation gives CASSRQSGGVYEQYF. The V gene is TRBV5-1, the J gene TRBJ2-7, with 10 bases aligning to TRBD2. The CDR3 loop spans 15 amino acids. V lost 4 bases to trimming and J lost 4 bases; unmatched junction nucleotides: 8. Looked up from germline, CDR1 is SGHRS and CDR2 is YFSETQ.

The rearrangement joins TRBV6-4 to TRBJ2-2, with a possible D match to TRBD2 (5 bases). Germline assignment: CDR1 MRHNA and CDR2 SNTAGT. The ends were cut back, 3 bases at V and 3 bases at J, with 5 bases in the middle. The CDR3 is made up of 13 amino acids. CDR3 sequence (DNA): TGTGCCAGCAGTGAGCGGGACACCGGGGAGCTGTTTTTT. It codes for CASSERDTGELFF.

This clone occurred once. The chain employs TRBV5-1 and TRBJ2-5; 11 bases are shared with TRBD1. Trimming at V came to 4 bases and at J to 5 bases, leaving 7 bases not matched to a gene. Per germline, CDR1 SGHRS and CDR2 YFSETQ. This CDR3 has 15 residues. For the CDR3, the DNA is TGCGCCAGCAGCGTAGGACAGGGGGCGGGGGAGACCCAGTACTTC. Encoded protein: CASSVGQGAGETQYF.

The chain employs TRBV2 and TRBJ2-7; D possibly corresponds to TRBD1 (5 bases). The V end was cut by 8 bases, the J end by 1 base, with 9 bases between. The CDR3 has 12 amino acids. The germline V gene has CDR1 SNHLY and CDR2 FYNNEI. In DNA, the CDR3 is TGTGCCAGCCGTAGACAGTCCTACGAGCAGTACTTC. This encodes CASRRQSYEQYF.

The rearrangement uses TRBV6-5 and TRBJ1-6; 7 bases line up with TRBD1. Germline assignment: CDR1 MNHEY and CDR2 SVGAGI. The CDR3 is 16 amino acids. V was pared by 0 bases and J by 5 bases, with 4 bases of the junction left unmatched. In DNA, the CDR3 is TGTGCCAGCAGTTACTCACGGACAGGACATAATTCACCCCTCCACTTT. Its translation: CASSYSRTGHNSPLHF.

The chain recombines TRBV18 with TRBJ1-2; weak D call: TRBD1 (5 bases). Germline V gene lookup returns CDR1 KGHSH and CDR2 LQKENI. This CDR3 is 17 amino acids long. Trimming stripped 6 bases from V and 1 base from J, with 21 bases between. The CDR3 nucleotides are TGTGCCAGCTCTCCTAATAGTGACAGTTCCTTTAACTATGGCTACACCTTC. This encodes CASSPNSDSSFNYGYTF.

This chain uses TRBV10-3 with TRBJ2-1, with D maybe TRBD2 (6 bases). The CDR3 covers 14 residues. V lost 2 bases and J lost 8, with 13 bases in between. Per germline, CDR1 ENHRY and CDR2 SYGVKD. This chain's CDR3 is CAISEVGGADEQFF. CDR3 coding DNA: TGTGCCATCAGTGAGGTAGGCGGGGCCGATGAGCAGTTCTTC.

The chain uses TRBV5-1 and TRBJ2-7, with 9 bases lining up with TRBD2. The CDR3 is made up of 15 amino acids. Trimming took 0 bases from V and 0 from J; bases not matched to a gene: 1. Germline V gene sequence: CDR1 SGHRS, CDR2 YFSETQ. The CDR3 is CASSLASGDSYEQYF. The CDR3 bases are TGCGCCAGCAGCTTGGCTAGCGGGGACTCCTACGAGCAGTACTTC.

The chain recombines TRBV28 with TRBJ1-2; no reliable D call. CDR3 length: 12 amino acids. In germline, CDR1 is MDHEN, CDR2 SYDVKM. The V gene lost 2 bases and the J gene lost 11 bases, with 12 bases spanning the gap. The CDR3 DNA reads as TGTGCCAGCAGTTTAGCGGGCGGAATGTACACCTTC. Its translation: CASSLAGGMYTF.

This clone was detected once. The rearrangement joins TRBV29-1 to TRBJ2-1, with TRBD2 as a possible D gene (6 bases). V was shortened by 2 bases and J by 7 bases, with 18 bases between the two germline ends. Germline assignment: CDR1 SQVTM and CDR2 ANQGSEA. The CDR3 is made up of 15 amino acids. CDR3 residues: CSVELVGGGANEQFF. The CDR3 DNA sequence: TGCAGCGTTGAACTGGTGGGGGGTGGGGCGAATGAGCAGTTCTTC.

The chain has TRBV11-2 and TRBJ1-1; TRBD1 is a possible D gene (5 bases). V was pared by 3 bases and J by 7 bases, with 15 bases between. Germline loops: CDR1 SGHAT, CDR2 FQNNGV. The CDR3 loop spans 14 amino acids. For the CDR3, the DNA is TGTGCCAGCAGCTTCCTACAGGTTTCCGGTGAAGCTTTCTTT. The encoded protein is CASSFLQVSGEAFF.

For the CDR3, the DNA is TGCGCCAGCAGCCAACAGGGGGCTACGGATTCACCCCTCCACTTT. It specifies CASSQQGATDSPLHF. The chain joins TRBV5-1 to TRBJ1-6; TRBD1 agrees at 9 bases. After removal of 4 bases from V and 8 bases from J, the junction contained 7 bases not matched to a gene. CDR1 is SGHRS, CDR2 YFSETQ, per germline. The CDR3 runs 15 residues.

The chain combines TRBV10-1 with TRBJ2-5, with 8 positions matching TRBD1. The CDR3 sequence is 16 residues long. The V and J ends lost 2 bases and 1 base, in that order; junction bases with no gene match: 6. Germline V gene lookup returns CDR1 WNHNN and CDR2 SYGVQD (reference sequence). The CDR3 DNA sequence: TGCGCCAGCAGTGAGAAGGGCAGGGGGCGCCAAGAGACCCAGTACTTC. As protein: CASSEKGRGRQETQYF.

This chain uses TRBV9 with TRBJ2-5; 10 nucleotides agree with TRBD1. Germline-derived CDR1 and CDR2 are SGDLS and YYNGEE. The CDR3 totals 15 residues. The V and J ends lost 0 bases and 4 bases, in that order; junction bases with no gene match: 3. The CDR3 DNA reads TGTGCCAGCAGCGTAGGACAGGGGGCACGAGAGACCCAGTACTTC. Its protein product is CASSVGQGARETQYF.

The gene calls are TRBV4-1 and TRBJ2-1; 9 bases are shared with TRBD2. Germline CDR1 is MGHRA and CDR2 is YSYEKL. Germline trimming cut 4 bases from V and 7 bases from J; bases unmatched to any gene: 11. The CDR3 has 16 residues. In DNA form, the CDR3 reads TGCGCCAGCAGCCGAGACGAAGAGCGGGGGGTGAATGAGCAGTTCTTC. This sequence encodes CASSRDEERGVNEQFF.

The chain uses TRBV2 and TRBJ2-1, with TRBD2 identical over 10 bases. CDR1 and CDR2 (germline): SNHLY, FYNNEI. The CDR3 is 16 residues long. Unmatched junction bases numbered 16, after V lost 7 bases and J lost 10 bases. CDR3 DNA: TGTGCCAGCAAGGGGGTTGTAGTAGCGGGAGGCGGGGAGCAGTTCTTC. The encoded protein is CASKGVVVAGGGEQFF.

The chain is built from TRBV19 and TRBJ2-3; no reliable D call. Germline lookup yields CDR1 LNHDA and CDR2 SQIVND (reference sequence). V lost 5 bases and J 3 bases, leaving 6 bases between the germline ends. The CDR3 covers 12 residues. The CDR3 nucleotides are TGTGCCAGTAGTCTCTATACAGATACGCAGTATTTT. Its translation is CASSLYTDTQYF.

The CDR3 loop is CATSREPPGQGYEKLFF. The CDR3 DNA is TGTGCCACCAGCAGAGAACCCCCGGGACAGGGTTATGAAAAACTGTTTTTT. This chain uses TRBV15 with TRBJ1-4; 9 bases are shared with TRBD1. Unmatched junction bases numbered 8, after V lost 0 bases and J lost 6 bases. The CDR3 is made up of 17 amino acids. In germline, CDR1 is LNHNV, CDR2 YYDKDF (reference sequence).

The gene calls are TRBV7-2 and TRBJ2-3, with 9 bases aligning to TRBD2. V shed 7 bases and J 4 bases; nucleotides not matched to a gene: 12. The CDR3 totals 16 residues. Germline V lookup: CDR1 SGHTA, CDR2 FQGNSA. CDR3 in amino acids: CASTRLGSGSADTQYF. The CDR3 DNA sequence: TGTGCCAGCACCCGTTTGGGTAGCGGGAGTGCAGATACGCAGTATTTT.

The rearrangement links TRBV6-5 to TRBJ2-5, with 8 bases fitting TRBD1. This CDR3 contains 12 residues. Germline V gene lookup returns CDR1 MNHEY and CDR2 SVGAGI. The J segment lost 5 bases and the V segment lost 8 bases, leaving 4 bases of the junction unmatched. CDR3 amino acids: CASRHRGETQYF. CDR3 DNA: TGTGCCAGCCGCCACAGGGGGGAGACCCAGTACTTC.

The chain recombines TRBV29-1 with TRBJ1-1; a possible D gene is TRBD1 (6 bases). CDR1 is SQVTM and CDR2 is ANQGSEA in the germline V gene. CDR3 length equals 13 residues. V lost 3 bases, J lost 2 bases, and 10 bases lay in between. CDR3 bases: TGCAGCGTTGAGACGGACAGAAACACTGAAGCTTTCTTT. Translation: CSVETDRNTEAFF. Filled out from reference TRBV29-1 and TRBJ1-1, the complete variable domain reads SAVISQKPSRDICQRGTSLTIQCQVDSQVTMMFWYRQQPGQSLTLIATANQGSEATYESGFVIDKFPISRPNLTFSTLTVSNMSPEDSSIYLCSVETDRNTEAFFGQGTRLTVV.

The CDR3 DNA reads as TGTGCCAGCAGCTTAGCTGGGGCGGGGGCGACCTACAATGAGCAGTTCTTC. This encodes CASSLAGAGATYNEQFF. This chain connects TRBV11-2 to TRBJ2-1; D perhaps matches TRBD2 (7 bases). The V gene's germline CDR1 is SGHAT and CDR2 FQNNGV. The ends were cut back, 1 base at V and 2 bases at J, with 15 bases in the middle. The CDR3 length is 17 residues.

This sequence joins TRBV7-9 and TRBJ2-1; a weak D match, TRBD1 (5 bases). This CDR3 spans 14 amino acids. V lost 5 bases and J 3 bases, leaving 11 bases between the germline ends. Germline V lookup: CDR1 SEHNR, CDR2 FQNEAQ (reference sequence). The CDR3 loop is CASSVGPRYNEQFF. CDR3 sequence (DNA): TGTGCCAGCAGCGTGGGGCCCCGCTACAATGAGCAGTTCTTC.